This T cell receptor beta chain was sequenced in a study of OX40 agonist ivuxolimab in advanced cancers. Study-level information: Participants could have had prior anti-PD-1, anti-PD-L1 or anti-CTLA-4 therapy, and approximately 40% had some.

The CDR3 is made up of 11 amino acids. V gave up 6 bases and J gave up 6 bases, with 10 bases separating them. Germline CDR1 and CDR2: DFQATT and SNEGSKA (reference sequence). The assay was immunoSEQ multiplex PCR, and TCRdb's table has in-frame clones only and misses some. This table has 50,000 to 70,000 clones, around 83% appearing once. V usage is TRBV20-1 and J usage is TRBJ2-3, with a possible D match to TRBD2 (5 bases). The material sequenced was CD4+ or CD8+ T cells sorted from blood, taken in a trial of the OX40 agonist ivuxolimab. This TCR derives from an adult with an advanced solid tumor such as melanoma, head and neck, liver or kidney cancer. This CDR3 reads CSAWSGDTQYF. CDR3 bases: TGCAGTGCATGGTCGGGGGATACGCAGTATTTT.